This T cell receptor beta chain was recorded in a study of CD4 T cells in relation to SARS-CoV-2 and coronaviruses. Study-level findings and limits: Compared with monoreactive clones, crossreactive clones showed significantly weaker SARS-CoV-2 expansion. Roughly three fifths of donors had memory CD4+ clonotypes crossrecognizing SARS-CoV-2 and common cold coronavirus spike.

With regard to this clone: Its antigen remains unknown.

Cryopreserved PBMCs were CD4-enriched, then split into naive and memory cells. For about nine days, roughly 10^5 sorted CD4+ cells grew with T cell-depleted PBMCs and CEF. Generated by immunoSEQ multiplex PCR, the TCRdb table keeps only in-frame clones and is missing some. Found here are about 41,000 clones, under 90% of them singletons; the top ten hold more than 3.5%. CDR1 and CDR2 (germline): LNHDA, SQIVND (reference sequence). The V and J ends lost 2 bases and 1 base, in that order; junction bases with no gene match: 7. This CDR3 contains 16 residues. This sequence originates from an adult with COVID-19. Sequenced input: naive CD4+ T cells from PBMCs, cultured in vitro. Specified subset: naive CD4+ T cells isolated by negative enrichment. The rearrangement uses TRBV19 and TRBJ1-1; 7 nucleotides agree with TRBD1. The CDR3 reads CASSILTGQANTEAFF. DNA for the CDR3: TGTGCCAGTAGTATATTGACAGGACAGGCGAACACTGAAGCTTTCTTT.